This entry is about one T cell receptor beta chain. The CDR3 has 16 residues. Germline V gene lookup returns CDR1 SGHVT and CDR2 SQSDAQ. V was shortened by 5 bases and J by 0 bases, with 14 bases between the two germline ends. TCRdb keeps only in-frame clones here, not all; method: immunoSEQ multiplex PCR. The sample consists of approximately 170,000 clones, approximately 91% of them appearing once. These data belong to a study of blood T cell repertoires in COVID-19. The specimen was peripheral blood. J is TRBJ2-1 and V is TRBV7-4; D gene uncertain. The sequence came from a man younger than 35 with COVID-19, enrolled during active disease. The chain's CDR3 is CASSALPHSSYNEQFF. CDR3 coding DNA: TGTGCCAGCAGCGCTCTCCCGCACAGCTCCTACAATGAGCAGTTCTTC.